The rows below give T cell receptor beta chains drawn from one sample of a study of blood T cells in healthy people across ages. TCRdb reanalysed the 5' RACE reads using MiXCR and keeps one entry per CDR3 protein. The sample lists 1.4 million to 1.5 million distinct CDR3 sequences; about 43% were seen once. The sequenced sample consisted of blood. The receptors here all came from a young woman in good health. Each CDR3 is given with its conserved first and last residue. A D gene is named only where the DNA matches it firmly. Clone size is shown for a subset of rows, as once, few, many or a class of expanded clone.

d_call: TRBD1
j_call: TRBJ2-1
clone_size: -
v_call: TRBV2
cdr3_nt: TGTGCCAGCAGATGGGACAGGGCCACCCTCCGGAATGAGCAGTTCTTC
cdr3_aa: CASRWDRATLRNEQFF

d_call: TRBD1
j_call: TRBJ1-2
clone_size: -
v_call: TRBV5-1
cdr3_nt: TGCGCCAGCAGCCGTCAAGGACAGGGAGAGGGCTATGGCTACACCTTC
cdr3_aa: CASSRQGQGEGYGYTF

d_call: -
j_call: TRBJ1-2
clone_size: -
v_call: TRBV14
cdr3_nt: TGTGCCAGCAGCCATGAAAGGGCCTATGGCTACACCTTC
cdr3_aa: CASSHERAYGYTF

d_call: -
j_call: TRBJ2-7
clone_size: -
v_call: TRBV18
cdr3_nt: TGTGCCAGCTCACGACAAGAGATCAGCTCCTACGAGCAGTACTTC
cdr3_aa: CASSRQEISSYEQYF

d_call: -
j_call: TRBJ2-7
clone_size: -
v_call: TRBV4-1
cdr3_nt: TGCGCCAGCAGCCCCCCCGGGGCCTACAATGAGCAGTACTTC
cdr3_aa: CASSPPGAYNEQYF

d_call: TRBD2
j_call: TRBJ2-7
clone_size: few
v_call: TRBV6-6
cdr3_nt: TGTGCCAGCAGTCCGGTAGCGGGAGGCGAGCAGTACTTC
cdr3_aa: CASSPVAGGEQYF

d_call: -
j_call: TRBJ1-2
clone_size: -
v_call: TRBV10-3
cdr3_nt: TGTGCCATCAGCGAAACAGCTAACTATGGCTACACCTTC
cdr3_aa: CAISETANYGYTF

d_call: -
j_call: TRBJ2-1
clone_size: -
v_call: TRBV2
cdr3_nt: TGTGCCAGCAGCGTTGAGGGGAATGAGCAGTTCTTC
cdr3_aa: CASSVEGNEQFF

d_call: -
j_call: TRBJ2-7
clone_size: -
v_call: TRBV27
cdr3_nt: TGTGCCAGCAGTAAAGGGGCCTTAGGCCCCTACGAGCAGTACTTC
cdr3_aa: CASSKGALGPYEQYF

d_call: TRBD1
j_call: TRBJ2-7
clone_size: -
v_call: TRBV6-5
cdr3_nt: TGTGCCAGCAGAAACCCGCAGGGGGCAAACTACGAGCAGTACTTC
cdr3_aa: CASRNPQGANYEQYF

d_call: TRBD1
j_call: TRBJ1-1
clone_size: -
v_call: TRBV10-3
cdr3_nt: TGTGCCATCAGGCTGCCAGACAGGGACACTGAAGCTTTCTTT
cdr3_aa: CAIRLPDRDTEAFF

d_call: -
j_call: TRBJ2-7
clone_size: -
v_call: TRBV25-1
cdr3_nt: TGTGCCAGCAGTCTGTGGATCTCCTACGAGCAGTACTTC
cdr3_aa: CASSLWISYEQYF

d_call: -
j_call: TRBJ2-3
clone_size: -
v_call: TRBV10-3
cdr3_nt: TGTGCCATCAGATCGGGGGGCGGCACAGATACGCAGTATTTT
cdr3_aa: CAIRSGGGTDTQYF

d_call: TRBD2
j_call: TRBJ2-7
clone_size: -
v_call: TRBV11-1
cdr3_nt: TGTGCCAGCAGCTCCCTTAGTGGTGGGACTAGCGGGCCCCTAATTTCCTACAATGAGCAGTACTTC
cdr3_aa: CASSSLSGGTSGPLISYNEQYF

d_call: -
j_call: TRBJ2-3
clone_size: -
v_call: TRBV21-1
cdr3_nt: TGTGCCAGCAGCTCCCGCGGTTTGGTGGACCTCACAGATACGCAGTATTTT
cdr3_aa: CASSSRGLVDLTDTQYF

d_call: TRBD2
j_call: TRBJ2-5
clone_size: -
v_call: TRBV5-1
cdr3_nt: TGCGCCAGCAGCCCGCAACCTAGCGGGGGGGGTCAAGAGACCCAGTACTTC
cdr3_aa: CASSPQPSGGGQETQYF

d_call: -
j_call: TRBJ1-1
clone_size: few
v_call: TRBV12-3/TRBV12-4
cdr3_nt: TGTGCCAGCAGTCAGAGGAACACTGAAGCTTTCTTT
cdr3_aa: CASSQRNTEAFF

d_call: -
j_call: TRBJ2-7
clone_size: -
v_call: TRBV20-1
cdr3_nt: TGCAGTGCTTTCTACTCCTACGAGCGGTACTTC
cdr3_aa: CSAFYSYERYF

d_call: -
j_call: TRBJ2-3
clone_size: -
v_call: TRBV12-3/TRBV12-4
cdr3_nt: TGTGCCAGCAGTTTCGGGACCGAGAATACAGATACGCAGTATTTT
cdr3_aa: CASSFGTENTDTQYF

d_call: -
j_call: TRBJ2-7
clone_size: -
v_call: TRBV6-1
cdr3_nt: TGTGCCAGCAGTGAAGGGGTCACCACCTACGAGCAGTACTTC
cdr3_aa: CASSEGVTTYEQYF

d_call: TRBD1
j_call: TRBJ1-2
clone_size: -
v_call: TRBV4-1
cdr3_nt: TGCGCCAGCAGCCATACAGGGACAGAGCAAAACTATGGCTACAACTTC
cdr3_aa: CASSHTGTEQNYGYNF

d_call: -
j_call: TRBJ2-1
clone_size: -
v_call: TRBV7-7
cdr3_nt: TGTGCCAGCAGCCCAGACATCGTTAGCTCCTACAATGAGCAGTTCTTC
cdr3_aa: CASSPDIVSSYNEQFF

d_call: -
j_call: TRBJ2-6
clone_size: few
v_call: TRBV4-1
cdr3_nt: TGCGCCAGCAGCCAAGACCCCCGGCAGGGGAGCTCTGGGGCCAACGTCCTGACTTTC
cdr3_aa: CASSQDPRQGSSGANVLTF

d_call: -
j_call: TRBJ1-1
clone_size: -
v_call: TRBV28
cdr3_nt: TGTGCCAGCACCCTAGATGGGACTGAAGCTTTCTTT
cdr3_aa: CASTLDGTEAFF

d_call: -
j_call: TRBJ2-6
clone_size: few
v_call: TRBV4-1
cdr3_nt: TGCGCCAGCAGCCAAATAGTCACGGGGGCGCTCACTGGGGCCAACGTCCTGACTTTC
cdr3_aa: CASSQIVTGALTGANVLTF

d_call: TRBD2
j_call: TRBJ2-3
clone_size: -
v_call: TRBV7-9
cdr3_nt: TGTGCCAGCAGCTTACTCGCGGGAGGGAGTTTGGATACGCAGTATTTT
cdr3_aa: CASSLLAGGSLDTQYF

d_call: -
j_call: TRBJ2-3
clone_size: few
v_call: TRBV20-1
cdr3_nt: TGCAGTGCTCCATCGTATCTAGCGTCAGATACGCAGTATTTT
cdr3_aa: CSAPSYLASDTQYF

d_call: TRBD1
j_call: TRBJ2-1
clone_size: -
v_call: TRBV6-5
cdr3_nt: TGTGCCAGCAGTAACCAGGGACAGGGGGCGGCCTACAATGAGCAGTTCTTC
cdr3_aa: CASSNQGQGAAYNEQFF

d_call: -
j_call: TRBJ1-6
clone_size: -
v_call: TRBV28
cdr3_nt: TGTGCCAGCAGCATGGTAGGGGGGAATTCACCCCTCCACTTT
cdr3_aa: CASSMVGGNSPLHF

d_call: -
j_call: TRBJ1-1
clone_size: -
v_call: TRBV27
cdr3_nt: TGTGCCAGCAGTTTATTAGCAGGTTTGAACACTGAAGCTTTCTTT
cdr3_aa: CASSLLAGLNTEAFF

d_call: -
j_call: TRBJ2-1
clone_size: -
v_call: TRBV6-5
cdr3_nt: TGTGCCAGCAGTCACTCGGGGACTCCCAGCGATGAGCAGTTCTTC
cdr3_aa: CASSHSGTPSDEQFF

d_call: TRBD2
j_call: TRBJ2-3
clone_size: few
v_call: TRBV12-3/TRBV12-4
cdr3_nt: TGTGCCAGCAGGCCGGGGGGGGGGTACACAGATACGCAGTATTTT
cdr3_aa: CASRPGGGYTDTQYF

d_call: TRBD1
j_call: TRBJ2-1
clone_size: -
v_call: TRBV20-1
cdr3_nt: TGCAGTGCTCCTCCCGGGGGACAGGGGTCAGCAAATGAGCAGTTCTTC
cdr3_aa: CSAPPGGQGSANEQFF